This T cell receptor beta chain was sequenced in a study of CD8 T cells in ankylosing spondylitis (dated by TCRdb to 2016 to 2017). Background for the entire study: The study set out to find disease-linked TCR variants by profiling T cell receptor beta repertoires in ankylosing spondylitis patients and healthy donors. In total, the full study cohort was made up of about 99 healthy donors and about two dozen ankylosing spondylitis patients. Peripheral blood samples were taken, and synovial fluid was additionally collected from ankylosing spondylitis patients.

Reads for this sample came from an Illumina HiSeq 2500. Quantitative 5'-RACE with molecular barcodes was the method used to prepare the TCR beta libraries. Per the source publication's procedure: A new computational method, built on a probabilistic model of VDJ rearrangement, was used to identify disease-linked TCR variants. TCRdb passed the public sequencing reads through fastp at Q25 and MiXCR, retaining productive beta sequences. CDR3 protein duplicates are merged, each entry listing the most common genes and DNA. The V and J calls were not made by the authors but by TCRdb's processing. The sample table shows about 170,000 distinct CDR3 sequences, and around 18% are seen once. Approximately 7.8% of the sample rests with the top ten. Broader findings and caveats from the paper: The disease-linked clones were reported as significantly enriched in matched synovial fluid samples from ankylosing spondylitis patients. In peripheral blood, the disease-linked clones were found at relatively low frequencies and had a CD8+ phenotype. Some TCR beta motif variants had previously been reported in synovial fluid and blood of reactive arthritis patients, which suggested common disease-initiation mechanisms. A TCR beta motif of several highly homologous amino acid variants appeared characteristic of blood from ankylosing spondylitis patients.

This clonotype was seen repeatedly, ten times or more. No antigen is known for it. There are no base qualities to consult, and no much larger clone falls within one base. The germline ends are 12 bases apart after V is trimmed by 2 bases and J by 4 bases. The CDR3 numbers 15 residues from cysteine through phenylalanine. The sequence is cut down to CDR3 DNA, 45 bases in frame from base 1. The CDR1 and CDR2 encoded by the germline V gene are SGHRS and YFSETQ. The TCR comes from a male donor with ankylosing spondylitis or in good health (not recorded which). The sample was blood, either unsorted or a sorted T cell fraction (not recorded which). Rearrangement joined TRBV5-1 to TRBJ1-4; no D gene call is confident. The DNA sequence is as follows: TGCGCCAGCAGCTTTTCCCCTGAGAATAATGAAAAACTGTTTTTT. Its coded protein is CASSFSPENNEKLFF. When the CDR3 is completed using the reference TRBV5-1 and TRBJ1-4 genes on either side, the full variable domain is KAGVTQTPRYLIKTRGQQVTLSCSPISGHRSVSWYQQTPGQGLQFLFEYFSETQRNKGNFPGRFSGRQFSNSRSEMNVSTLELGDSALYLCASSFSPENNEKLFFGSGTQLSVL.